This TCR beta chain originates from a study of T cells in Graves' hyperthyroidism and ophthalmopathy. The V gene lost 3 bases and the J gene lost 0 bases, with 15 bases spanning the gap. The germline V gene has CDR1 ENHRY and CDR2 SYGVKD. The CDR3 is 17 residues long. This clonotype was observed a handful of times. Amplified regions were TCR beta CDR3 sequences from RNA transcripts. The HTBI primer set drove a first-round RT-PCR of the TCR CDR3. TCRdb re-analysed the multiplex PCR reads in MiXCR, keeping a single row per CDR3 protein. The repertoire includes around 500,000 distinct CDR3 sequences, 12% to 15% of them detected once, and 14% sits in the top ten.

The sequenced sample was blood. The clonotype was recovered from a middle-aged woman with Graves' hyperthyroidism. This chain uses TRBV10-3 with TRBJ2-1; tentatively, D is TRBD2 (6 bases). CDR3 residues: CAISDSEGLSSYNEQFF. In DNA, the CDR3 is TGTGCCATCAGTGACTCGGAGGGCCTGTCCTCCTACAATGAGCAGTTCTTC.